Listed below are T cell receptor beta chains from one sample, sequenced in a study of blood T cell repertoires in COVID-19. Profiled with immunoSEQ multiplex PCR; TCRdb holds only in-frame clones, not every one. The data hold 300,000 to 450,000 clones, with about 85% observed a single time. Sequenced: peripheral blood. These receptors came from a woman between 18 and 29 years old with acute or convalescent COVID-19. Each CDR3 is given with its conserved first and last residue. Fields, in order: clone size, D gene, J gene, V gene, CDR3 DNA, CDR3 protein. The D gene is left open where the match is weak. Clone size is stated in some rows and not others, as once, few, many or a class when expanded.

NA	TRBD1	TRBJ2-2	TRBV7-3	TGTGCCAGCAGCCGGGACAGAAGTACCGGGGAGCTGTTTTTT	CASSRDRSTGELFF
NA	TRBD1	TRBJ2-7	TRBV7-2	TGTGCCAGCATGGACAGGGCGGTTTCCTACGAGCAGTACTTC	CASMDRAVSYEQYF
NA	TRBD1	TRBJ1-6	TRBV19	TGTGCCAGTACCCCGGACAGGGGAGGATCACCCCTCCACTTT	CASTPDRGGSPLHF
NA	TRBD2	TRBJ2-3	TRBV6-4	TGTGCCAGCAGTGACTCGTCTAGCGGGCCGGCAGATACGCAGTATTTT	CASSDSSSGPADTQYF
NA	NA	TRBJ2-5	TRBV9	TGTGCCAGCAGCCCTCAAGGAGCCCCCGGAGAGACCCAGTACTTC	CASSPQGAPGETQYF
many	NA	TRBJ1-4	TRBV6-1	TGTGCCAGCAGTGAACGACACCAAGGAAAAAAACTGTTTTTT	CASSERHQGKKLFF
NA	NA	TRBJ1-6	TRBV5-1	TGCGCCAGCAGCTTGGAGCCCGTAGCTAATTCACCCCTCCACTTT	CASSLEPVANSPLHF
NA	NA	TRBJ1-6	TRBV4-2	TGTGCCAGCAGCCAAGATGTGACAGATAATTCACCCCTCCACTTT	CASSQDVTDNSPLHF
NA	NA	TRBJ1-1	TRBV9	TGTGCCAGCAGCGTAGGAAGAGGGGGTGGCACTGAAGCTTTCTTT	CASSVGRGGGTEAFF
NA	TRBD2	TRBJ2-3	TRBV20-1	TGCAGTGCTAGTCAGGCTAGCGGGGGGCGAACGGGCACAGATACGCAGTATTTT	CSASQASGGRTGTDTQYF
NA	NA	TRBJ1-6	TRBV14	TGTGCCAGCAGCCAAGCTGGGGGCTCACCCCTCCACTTT	CASSQAGGSPLHF
NA	NA	TRBJ2-2	TRBV11-2	TGTGCCAGCAGCTTAGATCGTGCGGGACAGAGCACCGGGGAGCTGTTTTTT	CASSLDRAGQSTGELFF
NA	NA	TRBJ1-5	TRBV3-1/TRBV3-2	TGTGCCAGCAGCCAAGATCCGAGCCCCAATCAGCCCCAGCATTTT	CASSQDPSPNQPQHF
few	TRBD1	TRBJ1-5	TRBV4-1	TGCGCCAGCAGCCAAGCGGACAGGGGTAATCAGCCCCAGCATTTT	CASSQADRGNQPQHF
NA	TRBD1	TRBJ1-3	TRBV13	TGTGCCAGCAGCCACAGGGGGCAAGGAAACACCATATATTTT	CASSHRGQGNTIYF
NA	NA	TRBJ2-7	TRBV9	TGTGCCAGCAGCGTAGACCGGGGTCCGACCTACGAGCAGTACTTC	CASSVDRGPTYEQYF
NA	TRBD2	TRBJ2-1	TRBV7-8	TGTGCCAGCAGCTCGGTCGTGGGGGGGGACAATGAGCAGTTCTTC	CASSSVVGGDNEQFF
NA	TRBD2	TRBJ2-1	TRBV7-2	TGTGCCAGCAGCCGGGCGGGAGGGCCTTTCATCGCCTACAATGAGCAGTTCTTC	CASSRAGGPFIAYNEQFF
NA	NA	TRBJ2-1	TRBV9	TGTGCCAGCAGCGTAGAGGGGACTGCCAGCGGTGAGCAGTTCTTC	CASSVEGTASGEQFF
NA	TRBD1	TRBJ1-5	TRBV15	TGTGCCACCAGCAGAGATGAGGACAGGCGCAATCAGCCCCAGCATTTT	CATSRDEDRRNQPQHF
NA	TRBD1	TRBJ2-7	TRBV7-9	TGTGCCAGCAGCTTTTGGGACAGTTTAACGAATTACGAGCAGTACTTC	CASSFWDSLTNYEQYF
NA	TRBD2	TRBJ2-7	TRBV2	TGTGCCAGCACTAGCGGGGACTCCTACGAGCAGTACTTC	CASTSGDSYEQYF
NA	TRBD1	TRBJ2-3	TRBV11-2	TGTGCCAGCAGCTTACAGGGGGCTGGCACAGATACGCAGTATTTT	CASSLQGAGTDTQYF
NA	TRBD2	TRBJ2-5	TRBV5-1	TGCGCCAGCAGCTTCCCGACTAGCGGGGTCCAAGAGACCCAGTACTTC	CASSFPTSGVQETQYF